What follows are 21 T cell receptor beta chains derived from one specimen sequenced in a study of blood T cell repertoires in COVID-19. Method: immunoSEQ multiplex PCR; TCRdb's copy keeps in-frame clones and lacks some. This sample carries roughly 55,000 clones, roughly 87% of them seen once, and the ten largest clones take around 1.9%. Material for sequencing was peripheral blood. These receptors were obtained from a woman aged 60-70 years with acute or convalescent COVID-19.

The chain recombines TRBV14 with TRBJ2-5; 9 bases match TRBD1. V was pared by 5 bases and J by 3 bases, with 10 bases of the junction left unmatched. CDR1 SGHDN and CDR2 FVKESK come from the germline V gene. This CDR3 comprises 16 residues. CDR3 region: CASSRRSGTGKETQYF. CDR3 DNA sequence: TGTGCCAGCAGCAGACGTTCCGGGACAGGGAAAGAGACCCAGTACTTC.

The chain joins TRBV9 to TRBJ2-1; the D gene is possibly TRBD2 (6 bases). The V gene's germline CDR1 is SGDLS and CDR2 YYNGEE. V dropped 2 bases and J dropped 5 bases, with 11 bases sitting between them. This CDR3 contains 14 residues. The chain's CDR3 is CASSVGTVDNEQFF. The CDR3 coding sequence is TGTGCCAGCAGCGTGGGGACTGTCGACAATGAGCAGTTCTTC.

This rearrangement joins TRBV5-5 to TRBJ2-1, with D possibly being TRBD2 (6 bases). The V gene's germline CDR1 is SGHKS and CDR2 YYEKEE (reference sequence). This CDR3 contains 16 residues. Trimming took off 4 bases at V and 4 bases at J, with 18 bases between the two ends. CDR3 coding DNA: TGTGCCAGCAGCGACCCGGGCGGGGAGTCTTACAATGAGCAGTTCTTC. Residues: CASSDPGGESYNEQFF.

The chain combines TRBV5-1 with TRBJ1-1; 7 bases agree with TRBD1. Germline-derived CDR1 and CDR2 are SGHRS and YFSETQ. The V gene end was trimmed by 6 bases and the J gene end by 4 bases; junction bases not matched to a gene: 9. There are 14 residues in the CDR3. The CDR3 loop reads CASTPFNRGTEAFF. The CDR3 DNA follows: TGCGCCAGCACCCCTTTCAACAGGGGCACTGAAGCTTTCTTT.

This rearrangement joins TRBV9 to TRBJ2-3; the match to TRBD2 covers 7 bases. The CDR3 sequence is 16 residues long. Germline V gene data show CDR1 as SGDLS and CDR2 as YYNGEE. V shed 2 bases, J shed 1 base, and the junction held 7 bases outside the gene matches. CDR3 DNA: TGTGCCAGCAGCGTCCTAGCGGAGGCGGGCACAGATACGCAGTATTTT. It is translated as CASSVLAEAGTDTQYF.

The chain links TRBV7-2 to TRBJ1-6; D possibly corresponds to TRBD1 (5 bases). Trimming left V 1 base short and J 9 bases short, with 13 bases between. Germline CDR1 SGHTA, CDR2 FQGNSA. This CDR3 is built from 15 residues. This chain's CDR3 is CASSLDGGKGSPLHF. As DNA, the CDR3 is TGTGCCAGCAGCTTAGACGGGGGTAAGGGTTCACCCCTCCACTTT.

As for this clone: The junction does not match germline at one end; this may be a read error. The chain links TRBV7-7 to TRBJ2-2, with 8 bases lining up with TRBD2. CDR1 SSHAT and CDR2 FNYEAQ come from the germline V gene (reference sequence). The CDR3 runs 17 residues. CDR3: CASSPGSSGSRTGELFF. CDR3 DNA sequence: TGTGCTAGCAGCCCCGGCTCTAGCGGGTCAAGGACCGGGGAGCTGTTTTTT.

The rearrangement links TRBV6-5 to TRBJ2-7; TRBD1 matches 7 bases. This CDR3 spans 13 amino acids. The germline V gene encodes CDR1 MNHEY and CDR2 SVGAGI. Unmatched junction bases numbered 5, after V lost 9 bases and J lost 0 bases. DNA of the CDR3: TGTGCCAGTAAGACAGGGTTCTCCTACGAGCAGTACTTC. It is translated as CASKTGFSYEQYF.

The V and J genes are TRBV3-1 (or the pseudogene TRBV3-2) and TRBJ1-5; TRBD1 agrees at 10 bases. There are 16 residues in the CDR3. The V and J ends lost 1 base and 1 base, in that order; junction bases with no gene match: 1. Per germline, CDR1 LGHDT and CDR2 YNNKEL (reference sequence). The CDR3 nucleotides read TGTGCCAGCAGCCAAGGGACAGGGGGAAGCAATCAGCCCCAGCATTTT. Translated, it gives CASSQGTGGSNQPQHF.

V is TRBV9 and J is TRBJ2-7; no definite D call. CDR3 size: 12 residues. The V and J ends lost 4 bases and 3 bases respectively, with 8 bases between them. Germline-derived CDR1 and CDR2 are SGDLS and YYNGEE. The CDR3 region has the DNA TGTGCCAGCAGCCCCCAGGTCTACGAGCAGTACTTC. Its translation is CASSPQVYEQYF.

The chain couples TRBV27 to TRBJ2-1, with 9 bases that match TRBD1. Unmatched junction bases numbered 10, after V lost 5 bases and J lost 5 bases. Looked up from germline, CDR1 is MNHEY and CDR2 is SMNVEV (reference sequence). This CDR3 is built from 16 residues. CDR3 DNA: TGTGCCAGCAGTAGAAAGACAGGGGGGGTTCACAATGAGCAGTTCTTC. It specifies CASSRKTGGVHNEQFF.

This chain connects TRBV28 to TRBJ1-2; D gene ambiguous. The V and J ends lost 7 bases and 0 bases respectively, with 9 bases between them. There are 13 residues in the CDR3. Germline V CDR1 and CDR2: MDHEN, SYDVKM. The CDR3: CASTKITNYGYTF. The CDR3 DNA follows: TGTGCCAGCACTAAGATAACTAACTATGGCTACACCTTC.

DNA for the CDR3: TGTGCCAGCAGCTCTGGGGGGAGCAATCAGCCCCAGCATTTT. Amino acids: CASSSGGSNQPQHF. This sequence joins TRBV28 and TRBJ1-5; D is possibly TRBD1 (5 bases). The V and J ends lost 6 bases and 1 base respectively, with 10 bases between them. Germline V gives CDR1 MDHEN, CDR2 SYDVKM. The CDR3 is made up of 14 amino acids.

This clone was detected once. The gene calls are TRBV28 and TRBJ1-4; 12 bases align to TRBD1. The length of the CDR3 is 15 residues. Germline trimming cut 3 bases from V and 5 bases from J; bases unmatched to any gene: 1. Looked up from germline, CDR1 is MDHEN and CDR2 is SYDVKM. CDR3 sequence reads: CASSLGTGGNEKLFF. The CDR3 DNA reads TGTGCCAGCAGTTTGGGGACAGGGGGCAATGAAAAACTGTTTTTT.

J is TRBJ2-7 and V is TRBV7-2; weak D call: TRBD1 (6 bases). Between the trimmed V and J ends, which lost 4 bases and 3 bases, there was a span of 13 bases. The germline CDR1 and CDR2 sequences are SGHTA and FQGNSA. The CDR3 sequence is 14 residues long. CDR3 region: CASSSGKGVYEQYF. The CDR3 DNA sequence: TGTGCCAGCAGCTCCGGTAAGGGGGTCTACGAGCAGTACTTC.

Comment on this clone: The junction does not match germline at one end; this may be a read error. V gene TRBV6-2 or TRBV6-3 combines with J gene TRBJ2-1, with 9 bases identical to TRBD1. CDR3 length: 13 residues. Germline CDR1 and CDR2: MNHEY and SVGEGT. The CDR3 DNA sequence: TGTGCCAGCAGTTTCCTTTTAGGGACAGGGTCAATCTTC. Its protein is CASSFLLGTGSIF.

A single count supports this clone. The genes are TRBV11-2 and TRBJ2-1; 13 nucleotides line up with TRBD2. This CDR3 is built from 16 residues. CDR1 is SGHAT, CDR2 FQNNGV, per germline. J lost 5 bases, V lost 6 bases, and 7 bases had no gene match. The CDR3: CASRLTSGRVNNEQFF. CDR3 bases: TGTGCCAGCAGGCTTACTAGCGGGAGGGTAAACAATGAGCAGTTCTTC.

The count of this clone is one. This sequence joins TRBV24-1 and TRBJ2-1, with 9 bases matching TRBD2. Germline loops: CDR1 KGHDR, CDR2 SFDVKD. V was pared by 1 base and J by 7 bases, with 7 bases of the junction left unmatched. CDR3 length: 16 amino acids. The CDR3 loop is CATSDLIAGGLNEQFF. In nucleotides, the CDR3 is TGTGCCACCAGTGATTTAATTGCGGGAGGGCTTAATGAGCAGTTCTTC.

The genes are TRBV5-1 and TRBJ1-2, with 8 bases that match TRBD1. V lost 4 bases, J lost 4 bases, and 3 bases stayed unmatched. The germline V gene encodes CDR1 SGHRS and CDR2 YFSETQ. The CDR3 is 13 amino acids. In nucleotides, the CDR3 is TGCGCCAGCAGCATAGGACAGGGCTATGGCTACACCTTC. Its translation is CASSIGQGYGYTF.

The chain has TRBV5-1 and TRBJ1-6; possibly TRBD1 for D (6 bases). In germline, CDR1 is SGHRS, CDR2 YFSETQ. Trimming cost V 1 base and J 7 bases, with 9 bases left between them. The CDR3 is 14 residues long. The CDR3: CASSLQGLNSPLHF. CDR3 sequence (DNA): TGCGCCAGCAGCTTGCAGGGGTTGAATTCACCCCTCCACTTT.

This clone appeared a few times. The chain links TRBV20-1 to TRBJ1-3; possibly TRBD1 for D (6 bases). CDR1 DFQATT and CDR2 SNEGSKA come from the germline V gene (reference sequence). V was cut by 2 bases and J by 15 bases, with 14 bases left in between. The CDR3 is 11 amino acids. The CDR3 is CSARPLGAAYF. The CDR3 DNA reads TGCAGTGCTAGACCTCTGGGGGCTGCATATTTT.